This TCR beta chain stems from a study of cytomegalovirus exposure and HLA in healthy donors. It was with 60 Vbeta and 13 Jbeta primers that the PCR ran. This table comes from immunoSEQ multiplex PCR, and its TCRdb copy is limited to in-frame clones, with some not included. The table includes roughly 120,000 clones, roughly 63% detected once. This CDR3 region has 16 residues. CDR1 and CDR2 from the germline V gene are MNHNS and SASEGT. V dropped 2 bases and J dropped 5 bases, with 13 bases sitting between them. The gene calls are TRBV6-1 and TRBJ1-6; D is uncertain. Sequencing used PBMCs. This TCR was sampled from a man aged 40-55 years in good health and CMV-seropositive. CDR3 nucleotides: TGTGCCAGCAGTGAACGTGCTCGGTTAGATAATTCACCCCTCCACTTT. Translation: CASSERARLDNSPLHF.